This T cell receptor (beta chain) was sequenced in a study of blood T cell repertoires in COVID-19. V was clipped by 3 bases and J by 4 bases, with 10 bases between them. This CDR3 comprises 14 residues. Germline CDR1 reads SGHDN; CDR2 reads FVKESK. The protocol was immunoSEQ multiplex PCR, while the TCRdb copy is restricted to in-frame clones and leaves out a portion. The sample has about 220,000 clones, 70% to 85% seen once. The rearrangement links TRBV14 to TRBJ1-3; D not resolved. This clonotype originated in a middle-aged woman with acute COVID-19. The sequenced sample consisted of PBMCs or T cells enriched from blood (not recorded which). In DNA, the CDR3 is TGTGCCAGCAGCCACCGAGGGCGAGGAAACACCATATATTTT. Its protein product is CASSHRGRGNTIYF.